These 8 T cell receptor beta chains originate from one sample sequenced in a study of graft-versus-host responses after intestinal transplantation. Only in-frame clones appear in the TCRdb table, and some are missing; sequencing was by immunoSEQ multiplex PCR. Here the sample spans 65,000 to 85,000 clones, roughly 92% being singletons. This specimen consisted of bone marrow, obtained approximately 700 days after intestinal transplantation. All receptors come from a human patient who received an intestinal transplant, so some T cells may come from the graft donor.

The genes are TRBV11-2 and TRBJ1-1, with no clear D. The CDR3 length is 13 residues. Trimming took 0 bases from V and 5 from J, leaving 7 bases between them. Per the germline V gene, CDR1 is SGHAT and CDR2 is FQNNGV. In nucleotides, the CDR3 is TGTGCCAGCAGCTTAGATGGTGGGACTGAAGCTTTCTTT. Its translation: CASSLDGGTEAFF.

The chain combines TRBV27 with TRBJ2-3; tentatively, D is TRBD1 or TRBD2 (5 bases each). The CDR3 contains 14 residues. Germline loops: CDR1 MNHEY, CDR2 SMNVEV (reference sequence). The germline V and J ends were trimmed by 4 bases and 3 bases, with 11 bases remaining between them. The CDR3 DNA reads TGTGCCAGCAGTTGGGGGACCCTTACAGATACGCAGTATTTT. The encoded protein is CASSWGTLTDTQYF.

A note on this clone: The sample contains more than one DNA sequence encoding this CDR3. This chain joins TRBV18 and TRBJ1-4, with 10 bases identical to TRBD1. Per germline, CDR1 KGHSH and CDR2 LQKENI. The CDR3 runs 18 residues. V was clipped by 2 bases and J by 0 bases; unmatched bases: 6. The CDR3 sequence is CASSPAGTGAATNEKLFF. The CDR3 DNA follows: TGTGCCAGCTCACCAGCCGGGACAGGGGCAGCAACTAATGAAAAACTGTTTTTT.

The chain uses TRBV7-6 and TRBJ2-3; no clear D. The CDR3 extends over 13 amino acids. The V gene's germline CDR1 is SGHVS and CDR2 FNYEAQ. The V end was cut by 3 bases, the J end by 1 base, with 5 bases between. The CDR3 region has the DNA TGTGCCAGCAGCTTTAGTCGCACAGATACGCAGTATTTT. It is translated as CASSFSRTDTQYF.

The chain recombines TRBV28 with TRBJ1-5; no definite D call. The CDR3 is 15 amino acids. Trimming left V 6 bases short and J 2 bases short, with 14 bases between. Germline V gene lookup returns CDR1 MDHEN and CDR2 SYDVKM. CDR3 amino acids: CASSRVPRGNQPQHF. DNA of the CDR3: TGTGCCAGCAGCAGAGTCCCACGGGGCAATCAGCCCCAGCATTTT.

The chain has TRBV5-4 and TRBJ2-5; 12 bases agree with TRBD2. The CDR3 covers 16 residues. The V segment lost 4 bases and the J segment 5 bases; nucleotides outside the gene matches: 9. Germline V gene sequence: CDR1 SGHNT, CDR2 YYREEE (reference sequence). As DNA, the CDR3 is TGTGCCAGCAGCATCTCTAGCGGGGGGGACCGTGAGACCCAGTACTTC. It codes for CASSISSGGDRETQYF.

The chain joins TRBV20-1 to TRBJ2-3; D not resolved. The V gene lost 6 bases and the J gene lost 8 bases, with 9 bases spanning the gap. Germline CDR1 and CDR2: DFQATT and SNEGSKA (reference sequence). The CDR3 has 10 residues. This chain's CDR3 is CSAWVGTQYF. The CDR3 DNA reads as TGCAGTGCCTGGGTAGGTACGCAGTATTTT.

The genes are TRBV2 and TRBJ1-1; D gene uncertain. Between the trimmed V and J ends, which lost 4 bases and 1 base, there was a span of 10 bases. The germline CDR1 and CDR2 sequences are SNHLY and FYNNEI. The CDR3 sequence is 14 residues long. CDR3 DNA sequence: TGTGCCAGCAGTGTAGACTGGGGGAACACTGAAGCTTTCTTT. Encoded protein: CASSVDWGNTEAFF.